A single sample is the source of the 6 T cell receptor beta chains below, sequenced in a study of cytomegalovirus exposure and HLA in healthy donors. The PCR contained 60 Vbeta and 13 Jbeta primers. Only in-frame clones appear in the TCRdb table, and some are missing; sequencing was by immunoSEQ multiplex PCR. The sample contains fewer than 250,000 clones, under 85% of which appear only once. Sequenced sample: PBMCs. The receptors here all came from a woman in her late teens or twenties in good health and CMV-seronegative.

V is TRBV28 and J is TRBJ2-5, with a possible D match to TRBD1 (6 bases). CDR1 MDHEN and CDR2 SYDVKM come from the germline V gene. Trimming took off 4 bases at V and 3 bases at J, with 18 bases between the two ends. The CDR3 extends over 16 amino acids. The CDR3 protein is CASSSNRAGQKETQYF. For the CDR3, the DNA is TGTGCCAGCAGTTCCAACCGAGCAGGACAGAAAGAGACCCAGTACTTC.

The rearrangement uses TRBV10-1 and TRBJ1-1, with D possibly being TRBD1 (5 bases). Trimming pared 5 bases from V and 6 bases from J, leaving 7 bases between. The germline V gene encodes CDR1 WNHNN and CDR2 SYGVQD (reference sequence). The CDR3 has 11 residues. The CDR3 DNA reads as TGCGCCAGCAGTCGGGGGTCTGAAGCTTTCTTT. Translation: CASSRGSEAFF.

The chain links TRBV10-3 to TRBJ2-3; TRBD2 matches at 16 bases. The CDR3 length is 20 residues. Per the germline V gene, CDR1 is ENHRY and CDR2 is SYGVKD. The junction had 11 bases not matched to a gene; V was cut back by 1 base and J by 4 bases. CDR3 in amino acids: CAISEYRQPGLAGGSDTQYF. CDR3 nucleotides: TGTGCCATCAGTGAGTACAGACAGCCGGGACTAGCGGGAGGGTCAGATACGCAGTATTTT.

The chain is built from TRBV2 and TRBJ2-2; D is ambiguous. CDR3 length: 12 amino acids. V was shortened by 5 bases and J by 4 bases, with 5 bases between the two germline ends. Germline assignment: CDR1 SNHLY and CDR2 FYNNEI. The DNA for the CDR3 is TGTGCCAGCAGTCCTTCCACCGGGGAGCTGTTTTTT. Protein sequence: CASSPSTGELFF.

This clone was seen a handful of times. DNA for the CDR3: TGTGCCAGCAGCTTAAGGTTTGGAGGGGGCGAAAAACTGTTTTTT. This gives the protein CASSLRFGGGEKLFF. V usage is TRBV7-8 and J usage is TRBJ1-4; TRBD1 aligns across 7 bases. This CDR3 is built from 15 residues. After removal of 2 bases from V and 8 bases from J, the junction contained 8 bases not matched to a gene. The germline gives CDR1 SGHVS, CDR2 FQNEAQ.

This clone came up a few times. V usage is TRBV6-5 and J usage is TRBJ1-1, with D maybe TRBD1 (5 bases). Per germline, CDR1 MNHEY and CDR2 SVGAGI. V gave up 8 bases and J gave up 0 bases, with 13 bases separating them. This CDR3 has 14 amino acids. CDR3 in amino acids: CASRKGAMNTEAFF. The CDR3 DNA follows: TGTGCCAGCCGAAAAGGGGCAATGAACACTGAAGCTTTCTTT.